The clone carrying this TCR beta chain appeared many times. Antigen unknown. The CDR3 end lies 3 residues beyond the end of the read and is filled in from the germline J gene. Germline CDR1 and CDR2: MDHEN and SYDVKM. Trimming took 6 bases from V and 4 from J, leaving 12 bases between them. This CDR3 comprises 13 residues. The record originates from a study of T cell clonality in common variable immunodeficiency. Points from the study as a whole: Compared with healthy controls, CVID subjects showed increased TCRbeta clonality, mostly in about a third. Shared TCRbeta clones were fewer between CVID subjects than controls.

Sequencing input was equivalent genomic DNA from CVID and controls. Libraries were prepared by immunoSEQ multiplex PCR; TCRdb keeps only in-frame clonotypes and omits some of them. This repertoire holds roughly 55,000 clones, and none appear only once. The origin of this receptor is a person aged 18 to 70 in good health. Sequenced input: peripheral blood mononuclear cells. The J gene is TRBJ1-1, the V gene TRBV28, with D unclear. CDR3 region: CASRAPGITEAFF. CDR3 DNA (partial): TGTGCCAGCAGGGCACCGGGGATCACTGAA.